A selection of T cell receptor beta chains follows, all from one sample in a study of T cells after yellow fever vaccination. Each CDR3 protein gets one entry after TCRdb re-called the 5' RACE reads with MiXCR. The repertoire holds around 50,000 distinct CDR3 sequences, with 7.4% as singletons. The source material was CD8+ T cells sorted from PBMCs, sampled about 2 weeks after the first yellow fever vaccination. The receptors here all came from a man aged 18 to 29 who received the YFV17D yellow fever vaccine. The CDR3 runs from the conserved cysteine through the conserved F or W. D genes are given only for firm matches. For some rows the clone size is stated as once, few or many, or as a class when expanded; others skip it.

V	J	D	size	CDR3	DNA
TRBV10-3	TRBJ2-7	TRBD2	many	CATHSGGAYEQYF	TGTGCCACACATAGCGGGGGCGCCTACGAGCAGTACTTC
TRBV11-2	TRBJ1-1	NA	many	CASSSNTEAFF	TGTGCCAGCAGTAGTAACACTGAAGCTTTCTTT
TRBV5-4	TRBJ2-5	TRBD1	many	CASSFEGAYQETQYF	TGTGCCAGCAGCTTTGAGGGGGCGTACCAAGAGACCCAGTACTTC
TRBV5-6	TRBJ2-7	NA	once	CASSPGIGCYEQYF	TGTGCCAGCAGCCCCGGGATAGGGTGCTACGAGCAGTACTTC
TRBV6-2/TRBV6-3	TRBJ2-1	TRBD2	many	CASSPGLAAGEQFF	TGTGCCAGCAGTCCCGGACTAGCAGCAGGAGAGCAGTTCTTC
TRBV27	TRBJ2-7	NA	NA	CASSLKGPGSYEQYF	TGTGCCAGCAGTTTAAAGGGACCCGGCTCCTACGAGCAGTACTTC
TRBV4-2	TRBJ1-2	TRBD1	many	CASSQDGQGVYGYTF	TGTGCCAGCAGCCAAGACGGACAGGGGGTATATGGCTACACCTTC
TRBV5-1	TRBJ1-5	NA	few	CASSPRGGLNQPQHF	TGCGCCAGCAGCCCCCGGGGAGGGCTCAATCAGCCCCAGCATTTT
TRBV7-9	TRBJ2-1	TRBD1	many	CASSSGTGIRGEQFF	TGTGCCAGCAGCTCGGGGACAGGGATACGCGGTGAGCAGTTCTTC
TRBV11-1	TRBJ2-7	NA	many	CASSPGNAYEQYF	TGTGCCAGCAGCCCAGGGAACGCCTACGAGCAGTACTTC
TRBV4-3	TRBJ1-1	NA	many	CASSPTILHGQNTEAFF	TGCGCCAGCAGCCCAACGATTTTACACGGACAGAACACTGAAGCTTTCTTT
TRBV11-2	TRBJ2-7	NA	many	CASSLAPGLRFYEQYF	TGTGCCAGCAGCTTAGCTCCGGGACTGAGGTTCTACGAGCAGTACTTC
TRBV5-5	TRBJ2-7	NA	NA	CASSLFQTYEQYF	TGTGCCAGCAGCTTGTTTCAGACCTACGAGCAGTACTTC
TRBV20-1	TRBJ1-1	NA	many	CSVLSADTPNTEAFF	TGCAGTGTTCTTTCCGCGGACACACCGAACACTGAAGCTTTCTTT
TRBV19	TRBJ2-7	NA	many	CASSIRAAWEQYF	TGTGCCAGTAGTATTCGTGCCGCTTGGGAGCAGTACTTC
TRBV7-2	TRBJ2-1	NA	many	CASTSVSYNEQFF	TGTGCCAGCACCTCCGTGTCCTACAATGAGCAGTTCTTC
TRBV29-1	TRBJ2-1	TRBD2	many	CSVEATSGGANEQFF	TGCAGCGTTGAAGCAACTAGCGGGGGGGCGAATGAGCAGTTCTTC
TRBV5-4	TRBJ2-3	TRBD1	few	CASSPTGYDTQYF	TGTGCCAGCAGCCCGACAGGGTACGATACGCAGTATTTT
TRBV7-9	TRBJ1-5	NA	many	CASSLGLGAGNQPQHF	TGTGCCAGCAGCTTAGGTTTGGGGGCTGGCAATCAGCCCCAGCATTTT
TRBV12-3/TRBV12-4	TRBJ2-2	TRBD1	few	CASRPGQSPGELFF	TGTGCCAGCAGGCCGGGACAGTCGCCCGGGGAGCTGTTTTTT
TRBV7-6	TRBJ2-2	NA	many	CASSWTLNTGELFF	TGTGCCAGCAGCTGGACCCTAAACACCGGGGAGCTGTTTTTT
TRBV5-1	TRBJ2-3	NA	many	CASSLATRVIANTQYF	TGCGCCAGCAGCTTGGCAACCAGGGTGATAGCTAATACGCAGTATTTT
TRBV10-3	TRBJ2-2	NA	many	CAISESTPGQGALLYTGELFF	TGTGCCATCAGTGAGTCTACCCCGGGACAAGGAGCCCTTCTGTACACCGGGGAGCTGTTTTTT
TRBV4-3	TRBJ1-1	NA	few	CASSQLRRGDDTEAFF	TGCGCCAGCAGCCAACTTCGGAGAGGGGATGACACTGAAGCTTTCTTT
TRBV6-2/TRBV6-3	TRBJ2-1	NA	many	CASSRRTLRSIEQFF	TGTGCCAGCAGCAGGCGGACACTTCGTTCAATTGAGCAGTTCTTC
TRBV4-1	TRBJ2-2	TRBD1	many	CASSQAVGGRARELFF	TGCGCCAGCAGCCAAGCTGTAGGGGGCCGGGCCAGGGAGCTGTTTTTT
TRBV12-3/TRBV12-4	TRBJ2-3	TRBD1	many	CASTKGQGDTQYF	TGTGCCAGCACCAAGGGACAGGGGGATACGCAGTATTTT
TRBV6-2/TRBV6-3	TRBJ2-1	NA	many	CASSYSISYNEQFF	TGTGCCAGCAGTTACTCAATTAGTTACAATGAGCAGTTCTTC
TRBV11-1	TRBJ2-5	TRBD2	many	CASSPPASSSGGPETQYF	TGTGCCAGCAGCCCCCCCGCGTCGAGTAGCGGGGGGCCAGAGACCCAGTACTTC
TRBV10-3	TRBJ2-3	TRBD2	many	CAISEGGSGGVDTQYF	TGTGCCATCAGTGAAGGCGGTAGCGGGGGCGTTGATACGCAGTATTTT
TRBV14	TRBJ2-1	NA	many	CASSHQGSPAEQFF	TGTGCCAGCAGCCATCAGGGCTCTCCGGCCGAGCAGTTCTTC
TRBV27	TRBJ1-5	TRBD1	many	CASRRTGGGGQPQHF	TGTGCCAGCAGGCGGACAGGGGGCGGCGGTCAGCCCCAGCATTTT
TRBV3-1	TRBJ1-3	NA	many	CASSQEWGGSGNTIYF	TGTGCCAGCAGCCAAGAATGGGGGGGCTCTGGAAACACCATATATTTT
TRBV12-3/TRBV12-4	TRBJ2-5	NA	many	CASWGVQETQYF	TGTGCCAGCTGGGGGGTCCAAGAGACCCAGTACTTC
TRBV10-1	TRBJ1-1	NA	few	CASSGAFF	TGCGCCAGCTCGGGAGCTTTCTTT
TRBV12-3/TRBV12-4	TRBJ2-7	TRBD2	many	CASRVAGTSYEQYF	TGTGCCAGCAGGGTAGCGGGTACCTCCTACGAGCAGTACTTC